This passage covers 9 T cell receptor beta chains from one sample sequenced in a study of blood T cell repertoires in COVID-19 (dated by TCRdb to 2018 to 2020). The library was made by the immunoSEQ multiplex PCR assay. TCRdb limited this immuneACCESS table to in-frame rearrangements with V and J called. A share of clones is missing; checked studies link under half to unresolved V genes, and the rest is unexplained. Within this sample are more than 1,500 clones, with 69% of them counted one time only. The ten top clones hold around 24% of the sample. Sequenced input: peripheral blood. The receptors come from a man aged 65-85 years with active COVID-19.

The CDR3 bases are TGTGCCAGCAGCGTGGAGGGGCGGGGCTCCTACAATGAGCAGTTCTTC. This codes for CASSVEGRGSYNEQFF. The chain employs TRBV9 and TRBJ2-1; D is possibly TRBD2 (6 bases). Germline V gives CDR1 SGDLS, CDR2 YYNGEE. V lost 2 bases, J lost 0 bases, and 12 bases lay in between. CDR3 size: 16 residues.

V is TRBV19 and J is TRBJ1-1; possibly TRBD1 for D (6 bases). The CDR3 runs to 12 residues. The ends were cut back, 6 bases at V and 5 bases at J, with 10 bases in the middle. Germline V gene sequence: CDR1 LNHDA, CDR2 SQIVND (reference sequence). This CDR3 reads CASRQQGTEAFF. The CDR3 nucleotides read TGTGCCAGTAGACAACAGGGTACTGAAGCTTTCTTT.

The CDR3 reads CASSLAWGPGEKLFF. The DNA for the CDR3 is TGTGCCAGCAGCTTGGCTTGGGGGCCCGGTGAAAAACTGTTTTTT. The genes are TRBV5-8 and TRBJ1-4; weak D call: TRBD1 (6 bases). The V gene's germline CDR1 is SGHTS and CDR2 YDEGEE. CDR3 size: 15 residues. Trimming took off 0 bases at V and 7 bases at J, with 13 bases between the two ends. Full variable domain (remainder filled in from reference TRBV5-8 and TRBJ1-4): EAGVTQSPTHLIKTRGQQATLRCSPISGHTSVYWYQQALGLGLQFLLWYDEGEERNRGNFPPRFSGRQFPNYSSELNVNALELEDSALYLCASSLAWGPGEKLFFGSGTQLSVL.

The rearrangement links TRBV12-3 or TRBV12-4 to TRBJ1-1; tentatively, D is TRBD1 (6 bases). This CDR3 has 12 residues. V shed 4 bases and J shed 11 bases, with 14 bases lying between them. In DNA, the CDR3 is TGTGCCAGCAGTTCGGGGGGCAGCGGGGCTTTCTTT. Encoded protein: CASSSGGSGAFF.

The rearrangement uses TRBV4-3 and TRBJ2-1; TRBD1 aligns across 7 bases. In germline, CDR1 is LGHNA, CDR2 YSLEER. V was clipped by 5 bases and J by 4 bases; unmatched bases: 8. The CDR3 is 15 amino acids. This chain's CDR3 is CASSVQGLGYNEQFF. The CDR3, as DNA: TGCGCCAGCAGCGTACAGGGGTTGGGGTACAATGAGCAGTTCTTC.

This clone appeared once. The rearrangement uses TRBV27 and TRBJ2-1; 13 bases fit TRBD2. The CDR3 consists of 16 residues. Per germline, CDR1 MNHEY and CDR2 SMNVEV (reference sequence). Trimming took 7 bases from V and 6 from J; bases not matched to a gene: 9. CDR3: CASKERRTSGSNEQFF. The CDR3, as DNA: TGTGCCAGCAAAGAAAGGAGGACTAGCGGGAGCAATGAGCAGTTCTTC.

This clone was found a few times. The rearrangement joins TRBV5-4 to TRBJ1-3, with D hard to call. V shed 4 bases and J shed 8 bases, with 25 bases lying between them. Germline-derived CDR1 and CDR2 are SGHNT and YYREEE (reference sequence). This CDR3 has 17 amino acids. The CDR3 region is CASSPVPSQTSPDTIYF. The CDR3 DNA reads as TGTGCCAGCAGCCCGGTCCCGTCACAGACGAGTCCGGACACCATATATTTT.

The rearrangement joins TRBV9 to TRBJ2-3; 8 bases are a match to TRBD2. Germline-derived CDR1 and CDR2 are SGDLS and YYNGEE. This CDR3 has 20 amino acids. The V gene end was trimmed by 3 bases and the J gene end by 2 bases; junction bases not matched to a gene: 20. The CDR3: CASSDPIAGGSTEATDTQYF. The CDR3 bases are TGTGCCAGCAGCGATCCCATCGCGGGAGGATCCACGGAGGCCACAGATACGCAGTATTTT.

The chain employs TRBV5-6 and TRBJ1-6, with a possible D match to TRBD1 (5 bases). Germline loops: CDR1 SGHDT, CDR2 YYEEEE. Trimming removed 2 bases from V and 7 bases from J, with 13 bases in between. The CDR3 consists of 15 residues. The CDR3 sequence: CASSFVEGMNSPLHF. CDR3 DNA: TGTGCCAGCAGCTTTGTGGAGGGGATGAATTCACCCCTCCACTTT.